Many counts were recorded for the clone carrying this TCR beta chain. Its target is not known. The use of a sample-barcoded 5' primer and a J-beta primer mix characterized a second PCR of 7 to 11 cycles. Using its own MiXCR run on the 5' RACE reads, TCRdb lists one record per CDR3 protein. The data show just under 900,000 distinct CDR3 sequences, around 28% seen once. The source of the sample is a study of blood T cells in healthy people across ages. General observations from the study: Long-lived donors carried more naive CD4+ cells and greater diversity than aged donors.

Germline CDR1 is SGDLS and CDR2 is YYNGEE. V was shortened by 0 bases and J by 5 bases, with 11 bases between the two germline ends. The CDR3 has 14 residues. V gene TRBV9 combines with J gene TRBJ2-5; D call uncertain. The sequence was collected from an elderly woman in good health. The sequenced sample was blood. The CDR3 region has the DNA TGTGCCAGCAGCGTAGCAGCTAGTTCGGAGACCCAGTACTTC. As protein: CASSVAASSETQYF.